This TCR beta chain was obtained from a study of control samples from healthy donors and cancer patients. The sample holds one count of this clone. Between the trimmed V and J ends, which lost 6 bases and 8 bases, there was a span of 25 bases. Germline V gene lookup returns CDR1 WNHNN and CDR2 SYGVQD (reference sequence). This CDR3 is 16 amino acids long. Only in-frame clones appear in the TCRdb table, and some are missing; sequencing was by immunoSEQ multiplex PCR. The sample has some 130,000 clones, just under 95% seen once. The sequence was obtained from a man aged 30-40 years in good health. Sequenced: blood. V and J are TRBV10-1 and TRBJ1-2, with D hard to call. The CDR3 region is CASRIPHPVLQVGYTF. CDR3 DNA sequence: TGCGCCAGCAGGATCCCCCACCCGGTCTTACAAGTGGGCTACACCTTC.